In this sample, the clone carrying this T cell receptor beta chain turned up a few times. Its target is not known. Relative to the germline gene, one junction end is altered; a read error may explain this. These data are taken from a study of blood T cells in healthy people across ages. It was with a sample-barcoded 5' primer and a J-beta primer mix that a second PCR of roughly 7 to 12 cycles was run. TCRdb fed the 5' RACE reads into MiXCR, producing one record per CDR3 protein. This sample has approximately 800,000 distinct CDR3 sequences, with just under 25% found just once. The CDR3 is 13 residues long. Germline V gene sequence: CDR1 SQVTM, CDR2 ANQGSEA. Whole-study findings and limits: No conclusive comparison of naive versus antigen-experienced cells was possible with unsorted PBMCs. A greater number of naive CD4+ cells and higher diversity distinguished long-lived donors from aged donors. The fall in TCR beta diversity per million T cells was roughly linear with age.

This sample also belongs to another study, concerning T cells of mothers and their children.

The chain couples TRBV29-1 to TRBJ2-5; weak D call: TRBD1 (6 bases). This receptor was taken from a boy younger than 18 in good health. The specimen was blood. The CDR3 here is CGVSIGTRGTQYF. The CDR3 bases are TGCGGCGTAAGCATCGGGACAAGGGGGACCCAGTACTTC. Together with reference TRBV29-1 and TRBJ2-5, the CDR3 gives the full variable domain: SAVISQKPSRDICQRGTSLTIQCQVDSQVTMMFWYRQQPGQSLTLIATANQGSEATYESGFVIDKFPISRPNLTFSTLTVSNMSPEDSSIYLCGVSIGTRGTQYFGPGTRLLVL.